Below, one T cell receptor beta chain is given with its context. Its antigen is unidentified. V lost 5 bases, J lost 4 bases, and 3 bases stayed unmatched. Germline CDR1 and CDR2: SGHTA and FQGNSA. The CDR3 is 14 residues long. The data stem from a study of shared clonotypes between healthy human individuals. Overall study context: Serving as donors were two women and a few men, whose ages spanned 18 to 49. Findings of the study overall: Clonotype sharing among donors was thought likely to change with sequencing depth.

Genomic DNA from each subset was divided evenly over several immunoSEQ plates. The method was immunoSEQ multiplex PCR; TCRdb's version includes in-frame clones alone and lacks a portion of them. The sample lists 400,000 to 500,000 clones; roughly four fifths were seen once. The rearrangement joins TRBV7-2 to TRBJ1-2, with 11 bases matching TRBD1. This sequence originates from a woman aged 40 to 50 in good health. Some clones in this sample may be carry-over from other donors' samples. Sequenced material: PBMCs. As DNA, the CDR3 is TGTGCCAGCAGCATGGGGACAGGGGGCTATGGCTACACCTTC. Its protein product is CASSMGTGGYGYTF. Drawing the rest from reference TRBV7-2 and TRBJ1-2, the complete variable domain is GAGVSQSPSNKVTEKGKDVELRCDPISGHTALYWYRQSLGQGLEFLIYFQGNSAPDKSGLPSDRFSAERTGGSVSTLTIQRTQQEDSAVYLCASSMGTGGYGYTFGSGTRLTVV.